Listed here are 22 T cell receptor beta chains from one sample, sequenced in a study of blood T cell repertoires in COVID-19. Libraries were prepared by immunoSEQ multiplex PCR; TCRdb keeps only in-frame clonotypes and omits some of them. The data contain some 44,000 clones, approximately 90% of them singletons. The sample comprised peripheral blood. These receptors were obtained from a human donor in a cohort sampled during active COVID-19.

The chain carries TRBV7-6 and TRBJ2-7; 8 nucleotides align to TRBD2. Trimming took 4 bases from V and 4 from J; bases not matched to a gene: 9. This CDR3 is 15 amino acids long. Germline V gives CDR1 SGHVS, CDR2 FNYEAQ. The CDR3 sequence: CASSSGGLEGYEQYF. The DNA of the CDR3 is TGTGCCAGCAGCTCGGGGGGACTAGAGGGATACGAGCAGTACTTC.

The gene calls are TRBV7-8 and TRBJ2-2; TRBD2 might be the D (7 bases). Germline V CDR1 and CDR2: SGHVS, FQNEAQ. V lost 5 bases to trimming and J lost 2 bases, with 15 bases between them. This CDR3 is built from 16 residues. In nucleotides, the CDR3 is TGTGCCAGCAGCGACAGGACTAGTCGAAACACCGGGGAGCTGTTTTTT. This gives the protein CASSDRTSRNTGELFF.

The chain carries TRBV6-1 and TRBJ2-7; D is possibly TRBD2 (6 bases). Trimming cost V 0 bases and J 4 bases, with 16 bases left between them. The CDR3 is 16 amino acids. The germline CDR1 and CDR2 sequences are MNHNS and SASEGT. The CDR3 nucleotides are TGTGCCAGCAGTGAAGCCTGGAGGGAGGAGAAGTACGAGCAGTACTTC. It yields the protein CASSEAWREEKYEQYF.

CDR3 nucleotides: TGTGCCAGCAGCCCCAGAGCGGGGGGGCCTAACACCGGGGAGCTGTTTTTT. Amino acid sequence: CASSPRAGGPNTGELFF. This chain connects TRBV5-4 to TRBJ2-2, with 10 bases that match TRBD2. Germline CDR1 is SGHNT and CDR2 is YYREEE (reference sequence). Unmatched junction bases numbered 8, after V lost 4 bases and J lost 2 bases. The CDR3 consists of 17 residues.

CDR3 in amino acids: CASSLTVTGQPQHF. In DNA, the CDR3 is TGTGCCAGCAGCTTAACCGTAACTGGTCAGCCCCAGCATTTT. V and J are TRBV7-9 and TRBJ1-5, with D uncertain. V lost 2 bases to trimming and J lost 6 bases, with 11 bases between them. Germline assignment: CDR1 SEHNR and CDR2 FQNEAQ (reference sequence). The CDR3 loop spans 14 amino acids.

The V and J genes are TRBV10-1 and TRBJ1-1, with D unclear. Germline V gives CDR1 WNHNN, CDR2 SYGVQD (reference sequence). V lost 4 bases and J 0 bases, leaving 6 bases between the germline ends. The CDR3 sequence is 13 residues long. This CDR3 is CASSAGMNTEAFF. CDR3 DNA: TGCGCCAGCAGTGCAGGTATGAACACTGAAGCTTTCTTT.

The rearrangement joins TRBV19 to TRBJ2-5, with TRBD2 identical over 8 bases. The germline V gene has CDR1 LNHDA and CDR2 SQIVND (reference sequence). This CDR3 has 14 amino acids. V gave up 11 bases and J gave up 5 bases; unmatched junction bases: 13. CDR3 loop: CASKEAGVWETQYF. CDR3 coding DNA: TGTGCCTCCAAAGAAGCGGGGGTCTGGGAGACCCAGTACTTC.

The chain uses TRBV7-6 and TRBJ1-3; the D is unclear. V gave up 5 bases and J gave up 7 bases, with 12 bases separating them. Germline CDR1 SGHVS, CDR2 FNYEAQ. The length of the CDR3 is 13 residues. In DNA form, the CDR3 reads TGTGCCAGCAGCGGGTACAGCGGGAACACCATATATTTT. This translates into CASSGYSGNTIYF.

The rearrangement links TRBV29-1 to TRBJ2-1; 9 nucleotides line up with TRBD2. Germline V lookup: CDR1 SQVTM, CDR2 ANQGSEA. J lost 7 bases, V lost 3 bases, and 7 bases had no gene match. CDR3 length: 14 residues. CDR3 bases: TGCAGCGTTGAGGCTAGCGGGGTCTTGAATGAGCAGTTCTTC. Its translation is CSVEASGVLNEQFF.

In nucleotides, the CDR3 is TGTGCCAGCAGCCGTGACAGAGTTGAATATGGCTACACCTTC. Translation gives CASSRDRVEYGYTF. The chain carries TRBV3-1 (or the pseudogene TRBV3-2) and TRBJ1-2, with D possibly matching TRBD1 (5 bases). V was pared by 4 bases and J by 5 bases, with 14 bases between. CDR3 length: 14 amino acids. The germline V gene has CDR1 LGHDT and CDR2 YNNKEL (reference sequence).

The rearrangement joins TRBV27 to TRBJ2-2; TRBD1 is a possible D gene (5 bases). V was pared by 5 bases and J by 5 bases, with 12 bases between. This CDR3 contains 14 residues. Germline V gene lookup returns CDR1 MNHEY and CDR2 SMNVEV (reference sequence). The CDR3 spells CASSLGHQTGELFF. DNA of the CDR3: TGTGCCAGCAGTCTAGGACACCAAACCGGGGAGCTGTTTTTT.

The chain uses TRBV3-1 (or the pseudogene TRBV3-2) and TRBJ1-6, with 8 bases fitting TRBD1. Per germline, CDR1 LGHDT and CDR2 YNNKEL (reference sequence). CDR3 size: 17 residues. V lost 4 bases to trimming and J lost 0 bases; unmatched junction nucleotides: 5. This CDR3 is CASSLGQGDSYNSPLHF. The CDR3, as DNA: TGTGCCAGCAGCCTCGGACAGGGCGACTCCTATAATTCACCCCTCCACTTT.

The V gene is TRBV5-1, the J gene TRBJ1-1; no clear D gene. CDR1 is SGHRS, CDR2 YFSETQ, per germline. This CDR3 has 11 amino acids. The ends were cut back, 0 bases at V and 7 bases at J, with 4 bases in the middle. This CDR3 reads CASSLAGEAFF. As DNA, the CDR3 is TGCGCCAGCAGCTTGGCGGGTGAAGCTTTCTTT. Looking up the rest from reference TRBV5-1 and TRBJ1-1 gives the full variable domain: KAGVTQTPRYLIKTRGQQVTLSCSPISGHRSVSWYQQTPGQGLQFLFEYFSETQRNKGNFPGRFSGRQFSNSRSEMNVSTLELGDSALYLCASSLAGEAFFGQGTRLTVV.

The chain couples TRBV15 to TRBJ1-2; D is uncertain. CDR3 length equals 16 residues. Germline V gene data show CDR1 as LNHNV and CDR2 as YYDKDF (reference sequence). Trimming stripped 0 bases from V and 0 bases from J, with 11 bases between. This CDR3 is CATSRDRSGTNYGYTF. The CDR3 nucleotides are TGTGCCACCAGCAGAGATCGGTCAGGTACTAACTATGGCTACACCTTC. The variable domain in full, completed from reference TRBV15 and TRBJ1-2, reads DAMVIQNPRYQVTQFGKPVTLSCSQTLNHNVMYWYQQKSSQAPKLLFHYYDKDFNNEADTPDNFQSRRPNTSFCFLDIRSPGLGDTAMYLCATSRDRSGTNYGYTFGSGTRLTVV.

This rearrangement joins TRBV19 to TRBJ1-2; TRBD1 aligns across 8 bases. V lost 7 bases, J lost 5 bases, and 9 bases stayed unmatched. The CDR3 has 14 residues. In germline, CDR1 is LNHDA, CDR2 SQIVND (reference sequence). The CDR3 nucleotides are TGTGCCAGTACCCCCCCGGACAGGGTGTATGGCTACACCTTC. Its translation: CASTPPDRVYGYTF.

This clone was found a few times. This chain connects TRBV7-9 to TRBJ2-1, with 9 nucleotides matching TRBD1. The CDR3 has 15 amino acids. The ends lost 4 bases at V and 7 bases at J; junction bases unmatched: 8. Germline V lookup: CDR1 SEHNR, CDR2 FQNEAQ (reference sequence). The CDR3 loop reads CASSSGTGRANEQFF. The CDR3 DNA reads TGTGCCAGCAGCTCGGGGACAGGGCGAGCTAATGAGCAGTTCTTC.

This chain connects TRBV20-1 to TRBJ2-5, with unresolved D. CDR1 is DFQATT, CDR2 SNEGSKA, per germline (reference sequence). V dropped 6 bases and J dropped 5 bases, with 10 bases sitting between them. The CDR3 extends over 11 amino acids. The CDR3 DNA reads as TGCAGTGCCCCTCTATTGGAGACCCAGTACTTC. Translating gives CSAPLLETQYF.

The chain recombines TRBV9 with TRBJ2-2, with 9 bases matching TRBD1. Germline-derived CDR1 and CDR2 are SGDLS and YYNGEE. The CDR3 is made up of 15 amino acids. Trimming cost V 3 bases and J 4 bases; bases outside gene matches: 4. The CDR3 protein is CASSEGQGSTGELFF. Here the CDR3 DNA reads TGTGCCAGCAGCGAGGGACAGGGTTCCACCGGGGAGCTGTTTTTT. The entire variable domain, with the rest obtained from reference TRBV9 and TRBJ2-2, is as follows: DSGVTQTPKHLITATGQRVTLRCSPRSGDLSVYWYQQSLDQGLQFLIQYYNGEERAKGNILERFSAQQFPDLHSELNLSSLELGDSALYFCASSEGQGSTGELFFGEGSRLTVL.

J is TRBJ2-6 and V is TRBV6-6, with 7 bases identical to TRBD1. The V gene's germline CDR1 is MNHNY and CDR2 SVGAGI (reference sequence). The CDR3 contains 16 residues. J lost 2 bases, V lost 2 bases, and 3 bases had no gene match. The CDR3 DNA follows: TGTGCCAGCAGTTACCTTACAGGGGCTGGGGCCAACGTCCTGACTTTC. Amino acids: CASSYLTGAGANVLTF.

This clone appeared a single time. The rearrangement links TRBV11-3 to TRBJ1-1; 9 positions agree with TRBD1. The CDR3 covers 17 residues. V trimming: 7 bases; J trimming: 1 base; junction bases outside the gene matches: 13. Germline CDR1 is SGHNT and CDR2 is YENEEA. The CDR3 is CASTPGGDRGANTEAFF. The CDR3 DNA follows: TGTGCCAGCACACCAGGGGGCGACAGGGGGGCGAACACTGAAGCTTTCTTT.

The genes are TRBV4-1 and TRBJ2-7; D may be TRBD2 (5 bases). CDR1 MGHRA and CDR2 YSYEKL come from the germline V gene. This CDR3 is built from 14 residues. The V gene lost 2 bases and the J gene lost 2 bases, with 10 bases spanning the gap. The CDR3 here is CASSQTEGTYEQYF. CDR3 nucleotides: TGCGCCAGCAGCCAAACAGAGGGTACCTACGAGCAGTACTTC.

J is TRBJ2-1 and V is TRBV30; 11 bases fit TRBD2. Germline V gives CDR1 GTSNPN, CDR2 SVGIG (reference sequence). V lost 3 bases and J lost 4; bases outside the gene matches: 5. This CDR3 is 15 amino acids long. The CDR3 protein is CAWSPLAGVYNEQFF. The CDR3 DNA reads TGTGCCTGGAGCCCACTAGCGGGGGTATACAATGAGCAGTTCTTC.